The rows below give T cell receptor beta chains drawn from one sample of a study of T cell repertoires in cytomegalovirus infection. MiXCR, run by TCRdb on the reads, gives a single entry per CDR3 protein. This table has approximately 590,000 distinct CDR3 sequences, roughly 43% appearing once. Their antigens are not known. Sequences were derived from cultured PBMCs, sampled from culture after CMV antigen stimulation. Every receptor here comes from a human donor in good health (CMV status not recorded). Some clones in this sample may be carry-over from other donors' samples. The CDR3 runs from the conserved cysteine through the conserved F or W. The order of the fields is V gene, clone size, D gene, J gene, CDR3 DNA, CDR3 protein. A D gene is named only where the DNA matches it firmly. Size is omitted from some rows. Given values are once, few, many or a class for expanded clones.

V gene: TRBV20-1
clone size: NA
D gene: NA
J gene: TRBJ2-7
CDR3 DNA: TGCAGTGCTAGTGTGGGGACGGGGGTCCTATACGAGCAGTACTTC
CDR3 protein: CSASVGTGVLYEQYF

V gene: TRBV2
clone size: once
D gene: NA
J gene: TRBJ1-4
CDR3 DNA: TGTGCCAGCAGTCCAGCCGGCGCGAGGGAAAAACTGTTTTTT
CDR3 protein: CASSPAGAREKLFF

V gene: TRBV7-2
clone size: few
D gene: TRBD1
J gene: TRBJ1-6
CDR3 DNA: TGTGCCAGCAGCTTATTGGGGACAGGGTATTCACCCCTCCACTTT
CDR3 protein: CASSLLGTGYSPLHF

V gene: TRBV10-3
clone size: NA
D gene: NA
J gene: TRBJ2-5
CDR3 DNA: TGTGCCGCCGCCGAGGGGGGAGGACCGCAAGAGACCCAGTACTTC
CDR3 protein: CAAAEGGGPQETQYF

V gene: TRBV27
clone size: NA
D gene: TRBD1
J gene: TRBJ1-4
CDR3 DNA: TGTGCCAGCTCGGACGGGACAGCCCCACCTTCTAATGAAAAACTGTTTTTT
CDR3 protein: CASSDGTAPPSNEKLFF

V gene: TRBV7-1
clone size: NA
D gene: NA
J gene: TRBJ2-3
CDR3 DNA: TGTGCCAGCAGCGGTTTAGTGTCGGTCACAGATACGCAGAATTTT
CDR3 protein: CASSGLVSVTDTQNF

V gene: TRBV12-3/TRBV12-4
clone size: NA
D gene: NA
J gene: TRBJ1-4
CDR3 DNA: TGTGCCAGCAGTTTCCAGGGAACTAATGAAAAACTGTTTTTT
CDR3 protein: CASSFQGTNEKLFF

V gene: TRBV20-1
clone size: many
D gene: NA
J gene: TRBJ2-5
CDR3 DNA: TGCAGTGCTAGAGATCAAGACTTGAGGGTAGGCGGAGAGACCCAGTACTTC
CDR3 protein: CSARDQDLRVGGETQYF

V gene: TRBV7-2
clone size: few
D gene: NA
J gene: TRBJ2-1
CDR3 DNA: TGTGCCAGCAGCTCCAAGCGGAGCTCCTACAATGAGCAGTTCTTC
CDR3 protein: CASSSKRSSYNEQFF

V gene: TRBV7-9
clone size: NA
D gene: NA
J gene: TRBJ1-6
CDR3 DNA: TGTGCCAGCAGCCTACAGGGCCTAAATAATTCACCCCTCCACTTT
CDR3 protein: CASSLQGLNNSPLHF

V gene: TRBV6-8
clone size: NA
D gene: NA
J gene: TRBJ2-1
CDR3 DNA: TGTGCCAGCAGTTACTTGAGGACCCTCTACAATGAGCAGTTCTTC
CDR3 protein: CASSYLRTLYNEQFF

V gene: TRBV7-6
clone size: NA
D gene: TRBD1
J gene: TRBJ1-4
CDR3 DNA: TGTGCCAGCAGCCCGGGACAGGGGGAAAACCTGTTTTTT
CDR3 protein: CASSPGQGENLFF

V gene: TRBV12-3/TRBV12-4
clone size: few
D gene: NA
J gene: TRBJ1-1
CDR3 DNA: TGTGCCAGCAGTCCGTACAGAACTGTTAAAGCTTTCTTT
CDR3 protein: CASSPYRTVKAFF

V gene: TRBV11-2
clone size: NA
D gene: NA
J gene: TRBJ1-1
CDR3 DNA: TGTGCCAGCTCGGGGTTTAAGTCCATGAACACTGAAGCTTTCTTT
CDR3 protein: CASSGFKSMNTEAFF

V gene: TRBV19
clone size: NA
D gene: TRBD2
J gene: TRBJ2-3
CDR3 DNA: TGTGCCAGTCACTTTAGCGGGGGGGCCCCAGATACGCAGTATTTT
CDR3 protein: CASHFSGGAPDTQYF

V gene: TRBV12-3/TRBV12-4
clone size: NA
D gene: TRBD1
J gene: TRBJ1-1
CDR3 DNA: TGTGCCAGCAGTTCCGGGGACAGGCTGAACACTGAAGCTTTCTTT
CDR3 protein: CASSSGDRLNTEAFF

V gene: TRBV29-1
clone size: once
D gene: TRBD1
J gene: TRBJ1-2
CDR3 DNA: TGCAGCGCTACAGGGGAGGGCTACACCTTC
CDR3 protein: CSATGEGYTF

V gene: TRBV5-1
clone size: NA
D gene: TRBD1
J gene: TRBJ2-7
CDR3 DNA: TGCGCCAGCAGCTCTGGACAGGCCGCCTACGAGCAGTACTTC
CDR3 protein: CASSSGQAAYEQYF

V gene: TRBV4-1
clone size: NA
D gene: NA
J gene: TRBJ1-5
CDR3 DNA: TGCGCCAGCAGCCAGTTGGGGATCGGGCAGCCCCAGCATTTT
CDR3 protein: CASSQLGIGQPQHF

V gene: TRBV10-3
clone size: NA
D gene: NA
J gene: TRBJ2-3
CDR3 DNA: TGTGCCGCCGGGAGCACAGATACGCAGTATTTT
CDR3 protein: CAAGSTDTQYF

V gene: TRBV7-6
clone size: NA
D gene: NA
J gene: TRBJ1-1
CDR3 DNA: TGTGCCAGCAGCGAACAACAGGGGAACACTGAAGCTTTCTTT
CDR3 protein: CASSEQQGNTEAFF

V gene: TRBV6-2/TRBV6-3
clone size: few
D gene: NA
J gene: TRBJ2-3
CDR3 DNA: TGTGCCAGCAGTTTACGTGGACTAACGTCCACAGATACGCAGTATTTT
CDR3 protein: CASSLRGLTSTDTQYF

V gene: TRBV6-5
clone size: NA
D gene: NA
J gene: TRBJ1-4
CDR3 DNA: TGTGCCAGCACCACGGGCCCGCGAGAAAAACTGTTTTTT
CDR3 protein: CASTTGPREKLFF

V gene: TRBV20-1
clone size: NA
D gene: TRBD2
J gene: TRBJ2-3
CDR3 DNA: TGCAGTGCTAGAGATCGTGCTAGCGGGTATACGCAGTATTTT
CDR3 protein: CSARDRASGYTQYF

V gene: TRBV7-2
clone size: many
D gene: NA
J gene: TRBJ1-1
CDR3 DNA: TGTGCCAGCAGCCGGGACGGGAACACTGAAGCTTTCTTT
CDR3 protein: CASSRDGNTEAFF

V gene: TRBV6-5
clone size: NA
D gene: TRBD1
J gene: TRBJ2-1
CDR3 DNA: TGTGCCAGCGGCTACCCCGGACAGGGGAATCCTAGCTCCTACAATGAGCAGTTCTTC
CDR3 protein: CASGYPGQGNPSSYNEQFF

V gene: TRBV28
clone size: NA
D gene: NA
J gene: TRBJ1-4
CDR3 DNA: TGTGCCAGCAGTTTCACAGGGTCATCCAATGAAAAACTGTTTTTT
CDR3 protein: CASSFTGSSNEKLFF

V gene: TRBV7-8
clone size: few
D gene: TRBD1
J gene: TRBJ1-5
CDR3 DNA: TGTGCCAGCAGCTTAAAGCTTTGGGACAGGGGCGGTCAGCCCCAGCATTTT
CDR3 protein: CASSLKLWDRGGQPQHF

V gene: TRBV5-1
clone size: NA
D gene: TRBD1
J gene: TRBJ1-1
CDR3 DNA: TGCGCCAGCAGCTTGGGACAGGGATCCCCTGAAGCTTTCTTT
CDR3 protein: CASSLGQGSPEAFF

V gene: TRBV6-1
clone size: NA
D gene: TRBD2
J gene: TRBJ2-3
CDR3 DNA: TGTGCCAGCAGTGGTAGCGGGGGGATTGGTACAGATACGCAGTATTTT
CDR3 protein: CASSGSGGIGTDTQYF

V gene: TRBV12-3/TRBV12-4
clone size: NA
D gene: NA
J gene: TRBJ2-5
CDR3 DNA: TGTGCCAGCAGTTTGGGGGAAGCCACCCTAAGAGAGACCCAGTACTTC
CDR3 protein: CASSLGEATLRETQYF

V gene: TRBV7-2
clone size: few
D gene: NA
J gene: TRBJ1-5
CDR3 DNA: TGTGCCAGCACCGCACCGGGACAATATCAGCCCCAGCATTTT
CDR3 protein: CASTAPGQYQPQHF

V gene: TRBV2
clone size: NA
D gene: TRBD1
J gene: TRBJ1-2
CDR3 DNA: TGTGCCAGCAGTGAACCCCCCTTATCCGACAGGGAAACTAACTATGGCTACACCTTC
CDR3 protein: CASSEPPLSDRETNYGYTF

V gene: TRBV12-3/TRBV12-4
clone size: NA
D gene: NA
J gene: TRBJ2-1
CDR3 DNA: TGTGCCAGCAGTAGACCCTCCCTCTACAATGAGCAGTTCTTC
CDR3 protein: CASSRPSLYNEQFF

V gene: TRBV7-2
clone size: NA
D gene: NA
J gene: TRBJ2-3
CDR3 DNA: TGTGCCAGCAGCTTACGAGGGGCAGGGCCCACAGATACGCAGTATTTT
CDR3 protein: CASSLRGAGPTDTQYF

V gene: TRBV30
clone size: NA
D gene: NA
J gene: TRBJ2-7
CDR3 DNA: TGTGCCTGGGGAGGAGGGCCCGCCTACGAGCAGTACTTC
CDR3 protein: CAWGGGPAYEQYF

V gene: TRBV7-6
clone size: few
D gene: NA
J gene: TRBJ1-2
CDR3 DNA: TGTGCCAGCAGCCTGGGGCCCGAAGGCTATGGCTACACCTTC
CDR3 protein: CASSLGPEGYGYTF

V gene: TRBV12-3/TRBV12-4
clone size: NA
D gene: NA
J gene: TRBJ1-2
CDR3 DNA: TGTGCCAGCAGTCCTCAGGGGTTTGGCTACACCTTC
CDR3 protein: CASSPQGFGYTF